This T cell receptor (beta chain) was identified during a study of T-cell memory formation after mild COVID-19. Study findings and constraints: CD4+ contracting clones were mainly CM and EM; CD8+ ones, EMRA.

TCRdb re-called the 5' RACE reads with MiXCR, one entry per CDR3 protein. The table records 540,000 or so distinct CDR3 sequences, roughly 20% of them present only once. With regard to this clonotype: No antigen is known for it.

Germline CDR1 and CDR2: MNHEY and SVGAGI. The CDR3 totals 13 residues. Deletions cut 5 bases from V and 4 bases from J, with 9 bases between. V is TRBV6-5 and J is TRBJ2-1, with D unclear. The clonotype originates from an adult woman who had mild COVID-19 (a few samples of this study predate the infection). Cell type and time point are not known. The sample consisted of PBMCs or a T cell subset sorted from them (not recorded which). The CDR3 coding sequence is TGTGCCAGCAGTACGGCCTTATACAATGAGCAGTTCTTC. This sequence encodes CASSTALYNEQFF.